These 5 T cell receptor beta chains were sequenced from one sample in a study of shared clonotypes between healthy human individuals. Sequenced by immunoSEQ multiplex PCR; TCRdb stores in-frame clones only, minus some. The repertoire holds about 2.1 million clones, with 90% to 95% as singletons. The naive CD8 subset, CD45RO-negative cells positively selected for CCR7, excluded terminally differentiated effector memory CD45RA+ cells. Sequencing was carried out using naive CD8+ T cells from PBMCs. The receptors were sampled from a man aged 18 to 30 in good health. Some clones in this sample may be carry-over from other donors' samples.

Regarding this clone: The same CDR3 arises from other DNA sequences in this sample as well. The DNA for the CDR3 is TGTGCCAGCAGCCCCCAGGGTACCTACGAGCAGTACTTC. It specifies CASSPQGTYEQYF. The chain is built from TRBV7-9 and TRBJ2-7; D is possibly TRBD1 (5 bases). Trimming stripped 5 bases from V and 2 bases from J, with 10 bases between. This CDR3 spans 13 amino acids. From germline, CDR1 is SEHNR and CDR2 FQNEAQ (reference sequence).

V gene TRBV4-1 combines with J gene TRBJ2-1, with 8 bases fitting TRBD2. Germline CDR1 is MGHRA and CDR2 is YSYEKL. The CDR3 length is 14 residues. The ends lost 1 base at V and 9 bases at J; junction bases unmatched: 5. Here the CDR3 DNA reads TGCGCCAGCAGCCAAGGCCAAGCGGGAGTTGAGCAGTTCTTC. It specifies CASSQGQAGVEQFF.

V is TRBV18 and J is TRBJ2-3; D might be TRBD2 (6 bases). Germline loops: CDR1 KGHSH, CDR2 LQKENI. The CDR3 consists of 16 residues. V lost 2 bases and J 1 base, leaving 13 bases between the germline ends. This chain's CDR3 is CASSPGQRVGTDTQYF. The CDR3 nucleotides are TGTGCCAGCTCACCAGGCCAGCGGGTGGGCACAGATACGCAGTATTTT.

The CDR3 sequence is CAVGDSSYNEQFF. CDR3 nucleotides: TGTGCCGTGGGGGATAGCTCCTACAATGAGCAGTTCTTC. The gene calls are TRBV19 and TRBJ2-1, with D perhaps assigned TRBD1 or TRBD2 (5 bases each). V lost 11 bases to trimming and J lost 0 bases, with 11 bases between them. Looked up from germline, CDR1 is LNHDA and CDR2 is SQIVND (reference sequence). The CDR3 totals 13 residues.

The chain combines TRBV7-9 with TRBJ2-7; D possibly matches TRBD1 or TRBD2 (5 bases each). The V and J ends lost 7 bases and 0 bases respectively, with 13 bases between them. The CDR3 spans 14 residues. Per germline, CDR1 SEHNR and CDR2 FQNEAQ (reference sequence). CDR3 sequence (DNA): TGTGCCAGCACTAGGGACGGCAGCTCCTACGAGCAGTACTTC. It translates to CASTRDGSSYEQYF. Supplemented by reference TRBV7-9 and TRBJ2-7, the full variable domain reads DTGVSQNPRHKITKRGQNVTFRCDPISEHNRLYWYRQTLGQGPEFLTYFQNEAQLEKSRLLSDRFSAERPKGSFSTLEIQRTEQGDSAMYLCASTRDGSSYEQYFGPGTRLTVT.